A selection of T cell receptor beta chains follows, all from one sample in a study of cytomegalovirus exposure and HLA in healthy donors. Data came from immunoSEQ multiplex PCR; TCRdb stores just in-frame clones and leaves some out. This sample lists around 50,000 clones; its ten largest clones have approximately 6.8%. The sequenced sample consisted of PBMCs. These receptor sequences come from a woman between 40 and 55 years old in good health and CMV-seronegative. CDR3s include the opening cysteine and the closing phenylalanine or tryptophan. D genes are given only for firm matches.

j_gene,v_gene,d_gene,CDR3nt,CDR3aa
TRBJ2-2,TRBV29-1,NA,TGCAGCGCAGAGGGGGGGGGCAGTTACACCGGGGAGCTGTTTTTT,CSAEGGGSYTGELFF
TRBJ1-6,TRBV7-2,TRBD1,TGTGCCAGCAGCCGGGCGACAGGGAGAATTGGTTCACCCCTCCACTTT,CASSRATGRIGSPLHF
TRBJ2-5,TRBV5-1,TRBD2,TGCGCCAGCAGCTCTAGCGGGATAGAGACCCAGTACTTC,CASSSSGIETQYF
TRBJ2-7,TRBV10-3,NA,TGTGCCATCAGTGGCCCCCGGATTATTTTCCCCCTCCGGGATTACGAGCAGTACTTC,CAISGPRIIFPLRDYEQYF
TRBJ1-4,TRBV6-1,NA,TGTGCCAGCAGTGACTGGGGGGCTAATGAAAAACTGTTTTTT,CASSDWGANEKLFF
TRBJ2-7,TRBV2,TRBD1,TGTGCCAGCAGTCCTGACAGGGGGTGGAAGGAGCAGTACTTC,CASSPDRGWKEQYF
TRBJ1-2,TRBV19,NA,TGTGCCAGTAGTCTACAGGGCCTTGGCGGCTATGGCTACACCTTC,CASSLQGLGGYGYTF
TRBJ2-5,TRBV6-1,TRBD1,TGTGCCAGCAGTGAAGCTGGGACAGGCTGGAGCGGGACCCAGTACTTC,CASSEAGTGWSGTQYF
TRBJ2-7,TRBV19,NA,TGTGCCAGTAGTAGCTTCTTGGATAGCGGCTCCTACGAGCAGTACTTC,CASSSFLDSGSYEQYF
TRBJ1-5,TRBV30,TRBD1,TGTGCCTGGAGCGCCCAGGGGGCGCGATATCAGCCCCAGCATTTT,CAWSAQGARYQPQHF
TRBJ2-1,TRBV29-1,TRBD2,TGCAGCGTGTGGACTAGCGGGGGCCTTCCCCGTTACAATGAGCAGTTCTTC,CSVWTSGGLPRYNEQFF
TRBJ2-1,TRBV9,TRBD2,TGTGCCAGCAGCGTTAGCGGGGGGGACTACAATGAGCAGTTCTTC,CASSVSGGDYNEQFF
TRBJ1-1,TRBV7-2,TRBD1,TGTGCCAGCAGCTTAAAAGGGGGGCAGGGGGGCGGCACTGAAGCTTTCTTT,CASSLKGGQGGGTEAFF
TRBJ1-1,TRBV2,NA,TGTGCCAGCAAGCAGGGATCCACTGAAGCTTTCTTT,CASKQGSTEAFF
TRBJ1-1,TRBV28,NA,TGTGCCAGCAGCCTGCCACAGGGTGGAAGGGGGACTGAAGCTTTCTTT,CASSLPQGGRGTEAFF
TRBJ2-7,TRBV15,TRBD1,TGTGCCACCAGCCCCCGAGTATGGGACAGGGCCTACGAGCAGTACTTC,CATSPRVWDRAYEQYF
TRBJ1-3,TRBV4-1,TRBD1,TGCGCCAGCAGCCAAGATATGGCAGGGGGCTCGGACACCATATATTTT,CASSQDMAGGSDTIYF
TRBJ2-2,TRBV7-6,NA,TGTGCCAGCAGCTTAGTTAGGGACAAAAACACCGGGGAGCTGTTTTTT,CASSLVRDKNTGELFF
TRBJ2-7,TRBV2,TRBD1,TGTGCCAGCAGATCCGGGACAGGGATCTACGAGCAGTACTTC,CASRSGTGIYEQYF
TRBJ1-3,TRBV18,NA,TGTGCCAGCTCACCTGGACAGACAAACACCATATATTTT,CASSPGQTNTIYF
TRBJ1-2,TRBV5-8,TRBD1,TGTGCCAGCAGCCTGGACAGGTTTGATGGCTACACCTTC,CASSLDRFDGYTF
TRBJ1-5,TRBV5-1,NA,TGCGCCAGCAGCCCGGGGACGTCTGCGGGAGGTGAGCCCCAGCATTTT,CASSPGTSAGGEPQHF
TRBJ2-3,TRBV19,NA,TGTGCCAGTAGTCCACGGGGGGCATTGGGCACAGATACGCAGTATTTT,CASSPRGALGTDTQYF
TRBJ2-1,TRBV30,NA,TGTGCCTGGAGTAGCCTCCCCGTGAGGGTGCAGTTCTTC,CAWSSLPVRVQFF
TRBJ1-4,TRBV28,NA,TGTGCCAGCAGTACCACGCAGGGTGTAGGTGAAAAACTGTTTTTT,CASSTTQGVGEKLFF
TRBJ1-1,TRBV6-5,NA,TGTGCCAGCAGTTCAGGATCCGTGGACACTGAAGCTTTCTTT,CASSSGSVDTEAFF
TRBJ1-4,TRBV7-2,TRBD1,TGTGCCAGCAGCTCCGGGACAGGGGGTTTCGGAAAACTGTTTTTT,CASSSGTGGFGKLFF
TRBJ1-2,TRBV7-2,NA,TGTGCCAGCAGCCCGGAGGGAGGATGGGATGGAGGCTACACCTTC,CASSPEGGWDGGYTF
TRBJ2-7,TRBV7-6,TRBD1,TGTGCCAGCAGCTTCCGACCCTTGGGAGGGACAGGGGCACACGAGCAGTACTTC,CASSFRPLGGTGAHEQYF
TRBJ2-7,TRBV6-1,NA,TGTGCCAGCAGTAGCCCCGGTCAGGGGTACTACGAGCAGTACTTC,CASSSPGQGYYEQYF
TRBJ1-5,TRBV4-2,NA,TGTGCCAGCAGCCAACTTTCTCTCGGCGGGCCCCAGCATTTT,CASSQLSLGGPQHF
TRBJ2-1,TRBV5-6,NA,TGTGCCAGCAGCGTCACTAGTTATGAGCAGTTCTTC,CASSVTSYEQFF
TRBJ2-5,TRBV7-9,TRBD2,TGTGCCAGCAGGGTTAGCGGGAGGGCCGGAGAGACCCAGTACTTC,CASRVSGRAGETQYF
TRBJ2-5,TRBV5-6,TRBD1,TGTGCCAGCAGCCTGGACAGGGGCCAGACCCAGTACTTC,CASSLDRGQTQYF
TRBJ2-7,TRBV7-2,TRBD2,TGTGCCAGCAGCTTAGAGAGCGGGGGAGCCTACGAGCAGTACTTC,CASSLESGGAYEQYF
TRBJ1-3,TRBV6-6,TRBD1,TGTGCCAGCAGCCGGGACAGGGGAGGAGGAAACACCATATATTTT,CASSRDRGGGNTIYF
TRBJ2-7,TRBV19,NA,TGTGCCAGTAGTACTCAGGGGGGCGCCTACGAGCAGTACTTC,CASSTQGGAYEQYF
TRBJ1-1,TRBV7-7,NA,TGTGCCAGCAGCTTAGAGGGGGAGACTACCGAAGCTTTCTTT,CASSLEGETTEAFF
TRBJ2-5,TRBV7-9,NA,TGTGCCAGCAGCGGAGCGCAGGGGCGGGAGACCCAGTACTTC,CASSGAQGRETQYF
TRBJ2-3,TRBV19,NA,TGTGCCAGTAGTTCCAACGTCATGACACGCACAGATACGCAGTATTTT,CASSSNVMTRTDTQYF
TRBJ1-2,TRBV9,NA,TGTGCCAGCAGCTTAAGTCCCGGGAAAGGGTACTATGGCTACACCTTC,CASSLSPGKGYYGYTF